The clone carrying this TCR beta chain has just one count. The sample originates from a study of identifying expanded T cells in peripheral blood. Method: immunoSEQ multiplex PCR; TCRdb's copy keeps in-frame clones and lacks some. Seen here are roughly 100,000 clones, about nine tenths observed once, and the top ten hold about 3.9%. The CDR3 runs 13 residues. V dropped 2 bases and J dropped 6; count of bases not matched to a gene: 4. Germline-derived CDR1 and CDR2 are MNHEY and SVGAGI. J is TRBJ2-7 and V is TRBV6-5; 7 positions match TRBD1. Sequences were obtained from blood. The clonotype originates from a person aged 18 to 75 in good health. The CDR3 loop is CASSYRTGGEQYF. The CDR3 DNA sequence: TGTGCCAGCAGTTACAGGACAGGTGGCGAGCAGTACTTC.